In its sample, the clone carrying this T cell receptor (beta chain) was seen many times. The data belong to a study of low-dose radiotherapy and immunotherapy resistance in tumors. The wider study: Every six weeks patients received intravenous ipilimumab 1 mg/kg, and every two weeks they received intravenous nivolumab 240 mg.

Time point reported: before trial treatment. Tumors of eligible patients were advanced, solid and lacking tumor-infiltrating lymphocytes. In germline, CDR1 is SGHAT, CDR2 FQNNGV. The CDR3 sequence is 16 residues long. V gave up 0 bases and J gave up 2 bases, with 12 bases separating them. With TRAV- and TRBV-specific primers, first-strand cDNA was made, covering the alpha and beta chains. TCR amplification used about 20 PCR cycles, a constant-region primer and a V-primer adapter. TCRdb re-called the reads through MiXCR, storing one row per CDR3 protein. The sample contains under 70,000 distinct CDR3 sequences, 20% to 25% of which appear only once.

The starting material was PBMCs, obtained before treatment. This sequence was found in a male donor with prostate cancer. The chain joins TRBV11-2 to TRBJ2-3, with D tentatively TRBD2 (6 bases). In DNA, the CDR3 is TGTGCCAGCAGCTTAGATAAACGGGAGTACACAGATACGCAGTATTTT. Its translation is CASSLDKREYTDTQYF.